This entry lists 32 T cell receptor beta chains sequenced from one sample in a study of shared clonotypes between healthy human individuals. Sequencing used immunoSEQ multiplex PCR; TCRdb keeps in-frame clones, though not all of them. The table lists 2 million to 2.5 million clones, approximately 90% of them singletons. Material for sequencing was naive CD4+ T cells from PBMCs. Subset meaning: CD45RA+ positively selected. The receptors shown here come from a man aged 18 to 30 in good health. Some clones in this sample may be carry-over from other donors' samples.

The genes are TRBV19 and TRBJ2-7; 7 bases align to TRBD1. The CDR3 contains 15 residues. Germline V gives CDR1 LNHDA, CDR2 SQIVND (reference sequence). J lost 4 bases, V lost 3 bases, and 9 bases had no gene match. The CDR3 spells CASSIVLGRGYEQYF. CDR3 DNA sequence: TGTGCCAGTAGTATCGTCTTGGGCAGGGGGTACGAGCAGTACTTC.

The genes are TRBV11-2 and TRBJ2-5, with TRBD1 matching 7 bases. CDR1 is SGHAT and CDR2 is FQNNGV in the germline V gene. Trimming took 2 bases from V and 5 from J; bases not matched to a gene: 14. The CDR3 sequence is 17 residues long. The DNA for the CDR3 is TGTGCCAGCAGCTTACGGGCTCGACAGGGTCAGCGTGAGACCCAGTACTTC. This translates into CASSLRARQGQRETQYF.

The chain uses TRBV28 and TRBJ2-3, with D uncertain. The germline gives CDR1 MDHEN, CDR2 SYDVKM. V lost 6 bases, J lost 2 bases, and 9 bases lay in between. This CDR3 is 13 amino acids long. The CDR3 here is CASSSFHTDTQYF. CDR3 sequence (DNA): TGTGCCAGCAGCTCATTCCACACAGATACGCAGTATTTT.

This clone is a singleton in its sample. This chain uses TRBV23-1 with TRBJ2-1; 8 bases fit TRBD2. TRBV23-1 falls under the ORF class, with uncertain function. The CDR3 sequence is 20 residues long. V lost 11 bases and J lost 8; bases outside the gene matches: 32. The CDR3 loop is CAHVRVAGLSYGGDIHEQFF. The CDR3 nucleotides are TGCGCCCACGTACGGGTAGCGGGACTATCTTACGGAGGGGATATCCATGAGCAGTTCTTC.

The CDR3 DNA reads as TGTGCCAGCAGTGAAGGGGGGGGTTCCAGGCCCCAGCATTTT. It translates to CASSEGGGSRPQHF. V gene TRBV2 combines with J gene TRBJ1-5; D might be TRBD1 (5 bases). V shed 1 base and J shed 9 bases, with 13 bases lying between them. Germline V lookup: CDR1 SNHLY, CDR2 FYNNEI. The CDR3 has 14 residues.

The chain has TRBV5-4 and TRBJ2-5, with a possible D match to TRBD1 (6 bases). The CDR3 is 16 amino acids. CDR1 and CDR2 from the germline V gene are SGHNT and YYREEE (reference sequence). Trimming removed 3 bases at V and 5 bases at J, with 20 bases between. The CDR3 bases are TGTGCCAGCAGCTCGCGACAGACAGGCTTGTGGGAGACCCAGTACTTC. It yields the protein CASSSRQTGLWETQYF.

Comment on this clone: In the same sample, other DNA sequences code for this CDR3. V and J are TRBV9 and TRBJ1-3; 7 bases match TRBD1. The length of the CDR3 is 15 residues. The germline CDR1 and CDR2 sequences are SGDLS and YYNGEE. V shed 4 bases, J shed 3 bases, and the junction held 7 bases outside the gene matches. CDR3 sequence reads: CASSNDRAGGNTIYF. In DNA, the CDR3 is TGTGCCAGCAGCAACGACAGGGCTGGTGGAAACACCATATATTTT.

The rearrangement uses TRBV25-1 and TRBJ1-1; D remains unclear. The ends were cut back, 3 bases at V and 11 bases at J, with 19 bases in the middle. The CDR3 runs to 14 residues. Germline values: CDR1 MGHDK, CDR2 SYGVNS. DNA of the CDR3: TGTGCCAGCAGTGATCCTATAGGTGGACCAGCTGCTTTCTTT. This translates into CASSDPIGGPAAFF.

Only one count was recorded for this clone. The V gene is TRBV18, the J gene TRBJ2-2; D is unclear. Trimming removed 3 bases from V and 1 base from J, with 15 bases in between. The CDR3 runs to 17 residues. The V gene's germline CDR1 is KGHSH and CDR2 LQKENI. The CDR3 nucleotides are TGTGCCAGCTCACCCCGTTCGGCAGGTTTGAACACCGGGGAGCTGTTTTTT. This gives the protein CASSPRSAGLNTGELFF.

The chain uses TRBV15 and TRBJ1-5; D uncertain. CDR1 and CDR2 from the germline V gene are LNHNV and YYDKDF (reference sequence). CDR3 length: 16 amino acids. Trimming cost V 1 base and J 6 bases, with 16 bases left between them. Written as DNA, the CDR3 is TGTGCCACCAGCAGAGTATCATTTCGGAGCGGTCAGCCCCAGCATTTT. It specifies CATSRVSFRSGQPQHF.

The chain carries TRBV9 and TRBJ2-7; 9 bases line up with TRBD1. This CDR3 is 15 amino acids long. J lost 5 bases, V lost 1 base, and 7 bases had no gene match. The germline V gene has CDR1 SGDLS and CDR2 YYNGEE. The CDR3 sequence is CASSVRGQGLHEQYF. The DNA of the CDR3 is TGTGCCAGCAGCGTAAGGGGACAGGGTCTGCACGAGCAGTACTTC.

This clone was found once. V gene TRBV6-1 combines with J gene TRBJ1-2, with D possibly being TRBD1 (6 bases). Trimming took off 1 base at V and 4 bases at J, with 19 bases between the two ends. Per the germline V gene, CDR1 is MNHNS and CDR2 is SASEGT. CDR3 length: 17 residues. CDR3 nucleotide sequence: TGTGCCAGCAGTGAAGGGGGGATTGGGGACACCATCTATGGCTACACCTTC. Encoded protein: CASSEGGIGDTIYGYTF.

This clone occurred a few times. The chain recombines TRBV15 with TRBJ2-3; D not resolved. V was shortened by 4 bases and J by 3 bases, with 8 bases between the two germline ends. CDR1 is LNHNV, CDR2 YYDKDF, per germline (reference sequence). This CDR3 is 13 amino acids long. The CDR3 loop reads CATSIPGTDTQYF. The CDR3 region has the DNA TGTGCCACCAGCATCCCCGGGACAGATACGCAGTATTTT.

The chain joins TRBV4-3 to TRBJ2-1; 8 bases align to TRBD2. Germline CDR1 is LGHNA and CDR2 is YSLEER. With V trimmed by 4 bases and J by 7 bases, 6 bases remained unmatched. This CDR3 is 14 amino acids long. CDR3 DNA: TGCGCCAGCAGCCCCGGACTAGCCATAAATGAGCAGTTCTTC. Its translation: CASSPGLAINEQFF.

The rearrangement joins TRBV5-1 to TRBJ2-1, with 10 bases lining up with TRBD1. Germline assignment: CDR1 SGHRS and CDR2 YFSETQ. With 0 bases clipped from V and 7 bases from J, the junction kept 4 bases outside the gene matches. CDR3 length equals 15 residues. As DNA, the CDR3 is TGCGCCAGCAGCTTGGCGGGACAGGGGTGGAATGAGCAGTTCTTC. This encodes CASSLAGQGWNEQFF.

This CDR3 reads CASSWGRTDFGETQYF. Written as DNA, the CDR3 is TGTGCCAGCAGTTGGGGGCGGACAGACTTCGGAGAGACCCAGTACTTC. The chain couples TRBV6-6 to TRBJ2-5; D may be TRBD1 (6 bases). The CDR3 has 16 residues. V gave up 4 bases and J gave up 4 bases, with 19 bases separating them. The V gene's germline CDR1 is MNHNY and CDR2 SVGAGI (reference sequence).

V is TRBV2 and J is TRBJ1-5; D might be TRBD1 (5 bases). Deletions cut 7 bases from V and 3 bases from J, with 13 bases between. Germline lookup yields CDR1 SNHLY and CDR2 FYNNEI. The CDR3 has 14 residues. The CDR3 bases are TGTGCCAGCACCAGGACAAGGAACAATCAGCCCCAGCATTTT. Translating gives CASTRTRNNQPQHF.

In this sample, this clone turned up once. The chain has TRBV29-1 and TRBJ2-3; D possibly uses TRBD1 or TRBD2 (5 bases each). CDR1 is SQVTM and CDR2 is ANQGSEA in the germline V gene. This CDR3 region has 14 residues. The ends were cut back, 0 bases at V and 6 bases at J, with 13 bases in the middle. In nucleotides, the CDR3 is TGCAGCGTTGAAGACCCGGGACGGTTGGATACGCAGTATTTT. Amino acid sequence: CSVEDPGRLDTQYF.

The chain employs TRBV7-9 and TRBJ1-4; 10 bases fit TRBD1. The CDR3 runs to 15 residues. The ends lost 4 bases at V and 5 bases at J; junction bases unmatched: 4. CDR1 is SEHNR, CDR2 FQNEAQ, per germline (reference sequence). The chain's CDR3 is CASSSGQGKNEKLFF. CDR3 DNA: TGTGCCAGCAGCTCGGGACAGGGGAAAAATGAAAAACTGTTTTTT.

The rearrangement joins TRBV28 to TRBJ2-1; the D call may be TRBD1 or TRBD2 (7 bases each). V was shortened by 8 bases and J by 0 bases, with 14 bases between the two germline ends. Germline lookup yields CDR1 MDHEN and CDR2 SYDVKM. The CDR3 spans 15 residues. This CDR3 is CASGPGGGSYNEQFF. Written as DNA, the CDR3 is TGTGCCAGCGGACCAGGGGGGGGCTCCTACAATGAGCAGTTCTTC.

The rearrangement links TRBV10-3 to TRBJ2-1, with D tentatively TRBD2 (6 bases). V gave up 10 bases and J gave up 3 bases, with 13 bases separating them. The CDR3 length is 13 residues. Germline CDR1 ENHRY, CDR2 SYGVKD. This CDR3 is CATNGGFYNEQFF. DNA for the CDR3: TGTGCCACCAACGGAGGGTTCTACAATGAGCAGTTCTTC.

The chain couples TRBV6-5 to TRBJ2-7; 11 bases map to TRBD1. CDR3 size: 14 residues. The junction had 1 base not matched to a gene; V was cut back by 6 bases and J by 0 bases. CDR1 MNHEY and CDR2 SVGAGI come from the germline V gene. The CDR3 spells CASRGTGGSYEQYF. In DNA, the CDR3 is TGTGCCAGCAGGGGGACAGGGGGCTCCTACGAGCAGTACTTC.

V is TRBV19 and J is TRBJ2-2; 12 nucleotides agree with TRBD1. From germline, CDR1 is LNHDA and CDR2 SQIVND (reference sequence). Trimming took 6 bases from V and 7 from J; bases not matched to a gene: 6. The CDR3 has 15 residues. The DNA of the CDR3 is TGTGCCAGTAGAACCGGGACAGGGGGCTTCGGGGAGCTGTTTTTT. Protein: CASRTGTGGFGELFF.

The gene calls are TRBV6-6 and TRBJ1-4; D is perhaps TRBD1 (5 bases). CDR3 length: 14 residues. Trimming stripped 2 bases from V and 8 bases from J, with 12 bases between. CDR1 and CDR2 (germline): MNHNY, SVGAGI (reference sequence). The CDR3 loop is CASSYVRGVEKLFF. The CDR3 nucleotides read TGTGCCAGCAGTTACGTTCGGGGCGTAGAAAAACTGTTTTTT.

The gene calls are TRBV29-1 and TRBJ2-5; 12 nucleotides agree with TRBD2. After removal of 4 bases from V and 4 bases from J, the junction contained 4 bases not matched to a gene. The germline gives CDR1 SQVTM, CDR2 ANQGSEA. This CDR3 has 14 residues. The CDR3 sequence: CSVASGRALETQYF. In DNA, the CDR3 is TGCAGCGTTGCTAGCGGGAGGGCCTTAGAGACCCAGTACTTC. Drawing the rest from reference TRBV29-1 and TRBJ2-5, the complete variable domain is SAVISQKPSRDICQRGTSLTIQCQVDSQVTMMFWYRQQPGQSLTLIATANQGSEATYESGFVIDKFPISRPNLTFSTLTVSNMSPEDSSIYLCSVASGRALETQYFGPGTRLLVL.

V usage is TRBV5-8 and J usage is TRBJ2-6; D perhaps matches TRBD2 (5 bases). Trimming left V 4 bases short and J 1 base short, with 9 bases between. CDR3 length: 15 amino acids. Per germline, CDR1 SGHTS and CDR2 YDEGEE. This CDR3 reads CASSPGLSGANVLTF. The CDR3 DNA is TGTGCCAGCAGCCCTGGACTTTCTGGGGCCAACGTCCTGACTTTC.

The V gene is TRBV5-4, the J gene TRBJ2-3, with unresolved D. Germline CDR1 reads SGHNT; CDR2 reads YYREEE (reference sequence). There are 14 residues in the CDR3. Trimming removed 5 bases at V and 2 bases at J, with 12 bases between. CDR3: CASSQQQSTDTQYF. The CDR3 DNA reads TGTGCCAGCAGTCAACAACAGTCCACAGATACGCAGTATTTT.

This rearrangement joins TRBV29-1 to TRBJ1-2; no reliable D call. The CDR3 totals 14 residues. V lost 0 bases and J 5 bases, leaving 13 bases between the germline ends. Germline assignment: CDR1 SQVTM and CDR2 ANQGSEA. DNA for the CDR3: TGCAGCGTTGAAGATTCTAGGACTTGGTATGGCTACACCTTC. The encoded protein is CSVEDSRTWYGYTF.

The gene calls are TRBV7-8 and TRBJ2-5; D is perhaps TRBD1 or TRBD2 (5 bases each). This CDR3 comprises 16 residues. Trimming cost V 5 bases and J 4 bases, with 20 bases left between them. Germline V gene sequence: CDR1 SGHVS, CDR2 FQNEAQ. DNA for the CDR3: TGTGCCAGCAGCCCGAGAGCGGACAAACTATCAGAGACCCAGTACTTC. This encodes CASSPRADKLSETQYF. The variable domain in full, with the rest retrieved from reference TRBV7-8 and TRBJ2-5, is GAGVSQSPRYKVAKRGQDVALRCDPISGHVSLFWYQQALGQGPEFLTYFQNEAQLDKSGLPSDRFFAERPEGSVSTLKIQRTQQEDSAVYLCASSPRADKLSETQYFGPGTRLLVL.

In its sample, this clone was seen a few times. This chain links TRBV2 with TRBJ1-1, with D unresolved. V lost 8 bases and J 1 base, leaving 11 bases between the germline ends. Germline CDR1 reads SNHLY; CDR2 reads FYNNEI. The CDR3 is made up of 13 amino acids. CDR3 sequence reads: CASDKQKNTEAFF. CDR3 sequence (DNA): TGTGCCAGCGACAAACAGAAGAACACTGAAGCTTTCTTT. Complete variable domain (other parts from reference TRBV2 and TRBJ1-1): EPEVTQTPSHQVTQMGQEVILRCVPISNHLYFYWYRQILGQKVEFLVSFYNNEISEKSEIFDDQFSVERPDGSNFTLKIRSTKLEDSAMYFCASDKQKNTEAFFGQGTRLTVV.

The V gene is TRBV7-3, the J gene TRBJ2-7, with D possibly TRBD2 on 6 matching bases. The CDR3 extends over 14 amino acids. Germline CDR1 is SGHTA and CDR2 is FQGTGA. V lost 2 bases to trimming and J lost 5 bases, with 13 bases between them. The CDR3 loop reads CASSLAGPWDEQYF. The CDR3 coding sequence is TGTGCCAGCAGCTTAGCGGGGCCCTGGGACGAGCAGTACTTC.

In its sample, this clone was seen once. The rearrangement uses TRBV11-1 and TRBJ2-7; D is uncertain. The CDR3 contains 14 residues. Trimming stripped 5 bases from V and 6 bases from J, with 17 bases between. Germline V lookup: CDR1 SGHAT, CDR2 FQDESV (reference sequence). Here the CDR3 DNA reads TGTGCCAGCAGCCTGGGCATCCTGCCGGCCGAGCAGTACTTC. It yields the protein CASSLGILPAEQYF.